This passage covers 21 T cell receptor beta chains from one sample sequenced in a study of shared clonotypes between healthy human individuals. Some clones are missing from TCRdb's copy, which holds only in-frame ones; the method was immunoSEQ multiplex PCR. The sample has millions of clones, about 94% seen once. CD45RO-negative, CCR7-positively selected cells formed the naive CD8 fraction, excluding terminally differentiated effector memory CD45RA+ cells. What was sequenced was naive CD8+ T cells sorted from blood. These receptors originate from a man aged 18 to 35 in good health.

This chain uses TRBV7-9 with TRBJ2-7; D is unclear. CDR1 is SEHNR and CDR2 is FQNEAQ in the germline V gene (reference sequence). CDR3 length equals 14 residues. V lost 5 bases and J 3 bases, leaving 14 bases between the germline ends. The CDR3 spells CASSAPYGHYEQYF. The CDR3 DNA reads as TGTGCCAGCAGCGCCCCATACGGCCACTACGAGCAGTACTTC.

This rearrangement joins TRBV13 to TRBJ2-7, with 8 nucleotides matching TRBD2. The CDR3 extends over 13 amino acids. V was clipped by 7 bases and J by 3 bases; unmatched bases: 5. Looked up from germline, CDR1 is PRHDT and CDR2 is FYEKMQ (reference sequence). The CDR3 region has the DNA TGTGCCAGCACCCGGGGGGGCTTCTACGAGCAGTACTTC. It translates to CASTRGGFYEQYF.

This clone was seen only a few times. Mismatch with germline at one junction end may stem from a read error. The chain carries TRBV2 and TRBJ2-7; TRBD1 or TRBD2 may be the D gene (5 bases each). CDR3 size: 10 residues. Germline CDR1 SNHLY, CDR2 FYNNEI. In DNA, the CDR3 is TGTGCCAGCAGTGAAAGGGACCTGATCTTC. Its translation: CASSERDLIF.

This chain connects TRBV4-1 to TRBJ2-2; 9 bases line up with TRBD2. Germline assignment: CDR1 MGHRA and CDR2 YSYEKL. The CDR3 consists of 16 residues. Losses at the gene ends were 0 bases for V and 7 bases for J; bases not matched to a gene: 6. The CDR3 sequence: CASSQDPSGNFGELFF. Here the CDR3 DNA reads TGCGCCAGCAGCCAAGATCCTAGCGGGAACTTCGGGGAGCTGTTTTTT.

The rearrangement uses TRBV7-9 and TRBJ2-7, with 7 bases that match TRBD1. The CDR3 runs to 15 residues. The J segment lost 0 bases and the V segment lost 5 bases, leaving 7 bases of the junction unmatched. Germline CDR1 and CDR2: SEHNR and FQNEAQ (reference sequence). The CDR3 region is CASSAAGGSSYEQYF. The CDR3 coding sequence is TGTGCCAGCAGCGCAGCAGGGGGTTCCTCCTACGAGCAGTACTTC.

The chain combines TRBV28 with TRBJ2-1, with 7 bases matching TRBD2. This CDR3 comprises 17 residues. The V and J ends lost 3 bases and 0 bases, in that order; junction bases with no gene match: 8. Germline assignment: CDR1 MDHEN and CDR2 SYDVKM. CDR3 protein: CASSFTGTTISYNEQFF. The CDR3 DNA reads TGTGCCAGCAGTTTCACCGGGACTACCATCTCCTACAATGAGCAGTTCTTC.

V usage is TRBV27 and J usage is TRBJ2-3; perhaps TRBD2 as D (6 bases). The CDR3 is 15 residues long. V shed 3 bases and J shed 3 bases, with 13 bases lying between them. From germline, CDR1 is MNHEY and CDR2 SMNVEV (reference sequence). The CDR3 is CASSLGDWMTDTQYF. CDR3 nucleotides: TGTGCCAGCAGTTTGGGGGACTGGATGACAGATACGCAGTATTTT.

The chain links TRBV13 to TRBJ2-3; D possibly corresponds to TRBD2 (6 bases). This CDR3 contains 14 residues. CDR1 and CDR2 (germline): PRHDT, FYEKMQ (reference sequence). With 3 bases removed from V and 9 bases from J, the gap between germline ends came to 16 bases. The CDR3 bases are TGTGCCAGCAGCTTCCTCGGAGAGAGCGGGACGCAGTATTTT. Its protein product is CASSFLGESGTQYF.

The chain combines TRBV5-1 with TRBJ2-2, with D possibly TRBD1 on 5 matching bases. The germline V gene has CDR1 SGHRS and CDR2 YFSETQ. The CDR3 extends over 15 amino acids. V was shortened by 4 bases and J by 7 bases, with 17 bases between the two germline ends. CDR3 residues: CASSVDTLLVGELFF. In DNA, the CDR3 is TGCGCCAGCAGCGTGGACACCCTGTTGGTCGGGGAGCTGTTTTTT.

This rearrangement joins TRBV5-1 to TRBJ2-7; the D gene could be TRBD1 or TRBD2 (6 bases each). Trimming left V 4 bases short and J 5 bases short, with 16 bases between. This CDR3 region has 14 residues. Per the germline V gene, CDR1 is SGHRS and CDR2 is YFSETQ. In nucleotides, the CDR3 is TGCGCCAGCAGCGTACTAGAGGGGGGAGACGAGCAGTACTTC. Protein sequence: CASSVLEGGDEQYF. The full variable domain, rest sourced from reference TRBV5-1 and TRBJ2-7, is KAGVTQTPRYLIKTRGQQVTLSCSPISGHRSVSWYQQTPGQGLQFLFEYFSETQRNKGNFPGRFSGRQFSNSRSEMNVSTLELGDSALYLCASSVLEGGDEQYFGPGTRLTVT.

The J gene is TRBJ2-1, the V gene TRBV2; 7 bases line up with TRBD1. From germline, CDR1 is SNHLY and CDR2 FYNNEI. This CDR3 is 17 amino acids long. The ends lost 7 bases at V and 1 base at J; junction bases unmatched: 13. CDR3 sequence (DNA): TGTGCCAGCAACCTCTTAGGGACAGCTGAATCCTACAATGAGCAGTTCTTC. This translates into CASNLLGTAESYNEQFF.

CDR3 sequence reads: CASSPREASYGYTF. In DNA, the CDR3 is TGTGCCAGCAGTCCGAGAGAGGCTAGCTATGGCTACACCTTC. The V call is TRBV27, the J call TRBJ1-2; D unresolved. CDR1 and CDR2 from the germline V gene are MNHEY and SMNVEV (reference sequence). V lost 5 bases and J 4 bases, leaving 14 bases between the germline ends. The CDR3 consists of 14 residues.

This rearrangement joins TRBV9 to TRBJ2-1; TRBD1 is a possible D gene (6 bases). This CDR3 has 15 residues. Between the trimmed V and J ends, which lost 3 bases and 7 bases, there was a span of 17 bases. CDR1 and CDR2 from the germline V gene are SGDLS and YYNGEE. CDR3 amino acids: CASSEWDTPGNEQFF. The CDR3 coding sequence is TGTGCCAGCAGCGAGTGGGACACCCCAGGTAATGAGCAGTTCTTC.

The rearrangement uses TRBV7-2 and TRBJ2-1; a possible D gene is TRBD2 (5 bases). The CDR3 is made up of 17 amino acids. Germline lookup yields CDR1 SGHTA and CDR2 FQGNSA. The ends were cut back, 1 base at V and 0 bases at J, with 13 bases in the middle. The chain's CDR3 is CASSLVTGLSSYNEQFF. The DNA of the CDR3 is TGTGCCAGCAGCTTAGTAACCGGACTTAGCTCCTACAATGAGCAGTTCTTC.

Remarks on this clone: Within the sample, other DNA sequences also encode this same CDR3. The chain recombines TRBV4-1 with TRBJ2-2; possibly TRBD2 for D (5 bases). Germline values: CDR1 MGHRA, CDR2 YSYEKL. V was shortened by 1 base and J by 3 bases, with 6 bases between the two germline ends. The CDR3 runs 14 residues. In nucleotides, the CDR3 is TGCGCCAGCAGCCAAGCCGGGGACACCGGGGAGCTGTTTTTT. It is translated as CASSQAGDTGELFF.

This sequence joins TRBV4-2 and TRBJ2-7; D perhaps matches TRBD1 (6 bases). The V end was cut by 1 base, the J end by 6 bases, with 10 bases between. Germline CDR1 reads LGHNA; CDR2 reads YNFKEQ. The CDR3 length is 13 residues. The CDR3 coding sequence is TGTGCCAGCAGCCAAGGGGGGCGCGGCGAGCAGTACTTC. This translates into CASSQGGRGEQYF.

In the case of this clone: Other DNA sequences in this specimen translate into the identical CDR3. The gene calls are TRBV19 and TRBJ2-7; D is unresolved. The CDR3 sequence is 13 residues long. CDR1 LNHDA and CDR2 SQIVND come from the germline V gene (reference sequence). The ends were cut back, 1 base at V and 1 base at J, with 5 bases in the middle. The CDR3 DNA follows: TGTGCCAGTAGTATAGGGGATTCCTACGAGCAGTACTTC. Amino acid sequence: CASSIGDSYEQYF.

Comment on this clone: The identical CDR3 is also encoded by other nucleotide sequences in the sample. The gene calls are TRBV28 and TRBJ2-7; D remains unclear. The CDR3 consists of 12 residues. Trimming removed 3 bases at V and 2 bases at J, with 5 bases between. Germline CDR1 and CDR2: MDHEN and SYDVKM. The CDR3 nucleotides are TGTGCCAGCAGTTTCCGCACCTACGAGCAGTACTTC. It specifies CASSFRTYEQYF.

CDR3 DNA: TGTGCCAGCAGCCCCGAGACAGACGCGAACACTGAAGCTTTCTTT. This sequence encodes CASSPETDANTEAFF. This chain joins TRBV9 and TRBJ1-1, with D maybe TRBD1 (5 bases). Trimming pared 4 bases from V and 1 base from J, leaving 14 bases between. The V gene's germline CDR1 is SGDLS and CDR2 YYNGEE. The CDR3 consists of 15 residues.

The gene calls are TRBV4-2 and TRBJ2-1; the D gene is possibly TRBD1 (6 bases). Looked up from germline, CDR1 is LGHNA and CDR2 is YNFKEQ. Trimming pared 4 bases from V and 7 bases from J, leaving 17 bases between. The CDR3 is 15 amino acids. The CDR3 DNA reads TGTGCCAGCAGCCCGGAGGACAGCGACGGGAATGAGCAGTTCTTC. This encodes CASSPEDSDGNEQFF.

The rearrangement joins TRBV6-5 to TRBJ1-5, with D unresolved. V lost 2 bases to trimming and J lost 2 bases, with 7 bases between them. The CDR3 sequence is 14 residues long. Germline CDR1 reads MNHEY; CDR2 reads SVGAGI. The CDR3 loop is CASSYTQGNQPQHF. In DNA, the CDR3 is TGTGCCAGCAGTTACACCCAAGGCAATCAGCCCCAGCATTTT.